The present T cell receptor beta chain was sequenced within a study of CD8 T cells in Susac syndrome. The study sequenced TCR beta in blood CD8+ and CD4+ T cells. Negative isolation was used for CD8+ and CD4+ T cells, and FACS enrichment was applied to TEMRA cells. RNA totalling about 0.5 to 1 ug underwent reverse transcription with random hexamers. TCR beta CDR3 was amplified by immunoSEQ covering 54 Vbeta and 13 Jbeta. MiXCR, run by TCRdb on the immunoSEQ multiplex PCR reads, gives a single entry per CDR3 protein. Among more than 200,000 distinct CDR3 sequences listed, approximately 90% were seen once. CDR1 and CDR2 (germline): SGHTS, YDEGEE. V lost 3 bases and J lost 8, with 17 bases in between. The CDR3 length is 14 residues.

The origin of this receptor is a human donor with multiple sclerosis. Sequenced sample: CD8+ T cells from PBMCs. The chain employs TRBV5-8 and TRBJ1-1, with D possibly TRBD1 on 5 matching bases. The CDR3: CASSYGGADPEAFF. The CDR3 DNA reads TGTGCCAGCAGCTATGGGGGTGCCGATCCAGAAGCTTTCTTT.